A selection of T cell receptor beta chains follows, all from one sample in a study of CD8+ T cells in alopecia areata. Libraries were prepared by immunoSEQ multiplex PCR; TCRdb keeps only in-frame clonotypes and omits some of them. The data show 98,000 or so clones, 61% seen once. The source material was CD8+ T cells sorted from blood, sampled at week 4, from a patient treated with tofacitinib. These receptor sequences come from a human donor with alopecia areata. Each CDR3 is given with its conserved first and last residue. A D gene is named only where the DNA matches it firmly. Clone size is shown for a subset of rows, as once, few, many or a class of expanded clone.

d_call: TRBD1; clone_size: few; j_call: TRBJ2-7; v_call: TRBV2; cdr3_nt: TGTGCCAGCAGTCCCGGGACAGGGGGGGCCTACGAGCAGTACTTC; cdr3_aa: CASSPGTGGAYEQYF
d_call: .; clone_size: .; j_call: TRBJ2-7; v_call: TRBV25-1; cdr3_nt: TGTGCCAGCAGTGATATAACAGGCAGCTCCTACGAGCAGTACTTC; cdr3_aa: CASSDITGSSYEQYF
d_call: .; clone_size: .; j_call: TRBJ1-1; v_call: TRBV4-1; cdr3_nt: TGCGCCAGCAGCGTGCCGGGCAGGGGTGAAGCTTTCTTT; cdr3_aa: CASSVPGRGEAFF
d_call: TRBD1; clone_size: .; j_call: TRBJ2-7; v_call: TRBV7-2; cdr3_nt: TGTGCCAGCAGCGTCGAACAGGGGGCAACTGAGCAGTACTTC; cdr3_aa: CASSVEQGATEQYF
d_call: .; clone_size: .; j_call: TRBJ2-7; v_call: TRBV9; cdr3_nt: TGTGCCAGCAGCGTAGGCGGCACCTACGAGCAGTACTTC; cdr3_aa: CASSVGGTYEQYF
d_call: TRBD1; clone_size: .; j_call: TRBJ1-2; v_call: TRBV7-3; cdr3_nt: TGTGCCAGCAGCTATGGGACAGGGTATGGCTACACCTTC; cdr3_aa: CASSYGTGYGYTF
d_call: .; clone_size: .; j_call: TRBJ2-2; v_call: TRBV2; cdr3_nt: TGTGCCAGCAGTGATTTCACCGGGGAGCTGTTTTTT; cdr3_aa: CASSDFTGELFF
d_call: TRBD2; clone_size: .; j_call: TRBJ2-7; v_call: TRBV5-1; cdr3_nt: TGCGCCAGCGGGCGGGAGTGGTACGAGCAGTACTTC; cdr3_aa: CASGREWYEQYF
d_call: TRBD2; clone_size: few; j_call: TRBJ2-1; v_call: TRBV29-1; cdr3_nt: TGCAGCGCGCCCGGGACTAGGTTGGATGAGCAGTTCTTC; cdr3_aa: CSAPGTRLDEQFF
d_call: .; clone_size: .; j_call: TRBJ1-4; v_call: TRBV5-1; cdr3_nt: TGCGCCAGCAGCTACACAGGTTCTAATGAAAAACTGTTTTTT; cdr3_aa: CASSYTGSNEKLFF
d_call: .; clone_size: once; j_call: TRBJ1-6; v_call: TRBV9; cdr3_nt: TGTGCCAGCAGCGTAGGGGGATCACCCCTCCACTTT; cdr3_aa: CASSVGGSPLHF
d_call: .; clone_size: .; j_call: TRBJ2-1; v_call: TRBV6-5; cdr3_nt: TGTGCCAGCAGCCCGGTGGGGGGCTACAATGAGCAGTTCTTC; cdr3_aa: CASSPVGGYNEQFF
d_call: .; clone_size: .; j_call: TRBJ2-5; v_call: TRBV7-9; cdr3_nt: TGTGCCAGCAGGCTCAAGGGGCCCCAAGAGACCCAGTACTTC; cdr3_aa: CASRLKGPQETQYF
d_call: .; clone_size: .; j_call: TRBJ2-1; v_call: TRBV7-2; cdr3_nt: TGTGCCAGCAGCCCGACTGACTGGTGGGGCGGGCAGTTCTTC; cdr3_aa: CASSPTDWWGGQFF
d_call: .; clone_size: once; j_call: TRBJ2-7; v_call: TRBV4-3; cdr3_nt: TGCGCCAGCAGCCAAGATTACGCTAGTGCCACCTACGAGCAGTACTTC; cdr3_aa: CASSQDYASATYEQYF
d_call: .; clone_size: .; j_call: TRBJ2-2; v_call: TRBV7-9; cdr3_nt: TGTGCCAGCAGCTACTTCCGGGCCGCAACCGGGGAGCTGTTTTTT; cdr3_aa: CASSYFRAATGELFF
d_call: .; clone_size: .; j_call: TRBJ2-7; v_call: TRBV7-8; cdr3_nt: TGTGCCAGCAGCTCGACGAGGGGGGTAGGATTCGGTTACGAGCAGTACTTC; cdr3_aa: CASSSTRGVGFGYEQYF
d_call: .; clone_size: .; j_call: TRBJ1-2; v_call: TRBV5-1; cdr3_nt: TGCGCCAGCAGCTTGTTGGGCACCCCTAAGGAGTATGGCTACACCTTC; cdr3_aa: CASSLLGTPKEYGYTF
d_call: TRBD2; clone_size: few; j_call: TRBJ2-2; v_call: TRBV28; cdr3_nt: TGTGCCAGCAGTTTATCTGGACTAGCGGGGAGAGCCCCGAACACCGGGGAGCTGTTTTTT; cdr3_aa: CASSLSGLAGRAPNTGELFF
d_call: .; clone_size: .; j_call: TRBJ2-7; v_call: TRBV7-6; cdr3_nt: TGTGCCAGCAGCTTGAACAGGGAATGGGACGAGCAGTACTTC; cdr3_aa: CASSLNREWDEQYF
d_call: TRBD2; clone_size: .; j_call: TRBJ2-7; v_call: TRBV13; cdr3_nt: TGTGCCAGCAGCTTAGAGGGCGGGGGGAACTACGAGCAGTACTTC; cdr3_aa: CASSLEGGGNYEQYF
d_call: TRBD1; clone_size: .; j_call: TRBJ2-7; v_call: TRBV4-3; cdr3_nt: TGCGCCAGCAGCGAAGGGACAGGGAGCTCCTACGAGCAGTACTTC; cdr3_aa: CASSEGTGSSYEQYF
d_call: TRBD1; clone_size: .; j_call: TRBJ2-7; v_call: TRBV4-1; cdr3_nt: TGCGCCAGCAGCCAAGACCCGGGACAGGCCTACGAGCAGTACTTC; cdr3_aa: CASSQDPGQAYEQYF
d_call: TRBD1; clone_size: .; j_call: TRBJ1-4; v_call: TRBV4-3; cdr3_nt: TGCGCCAGCAGCCACGGGACAGGGCGTGAAAAACTGTTTTTT; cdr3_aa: CASSHGTGREKLFF